The present T cell receptor (beta chain) was sequenced within a study of T-cell memory formation after mild COVID-19. Whole-study findings and limits: A subset of responding clones appeared in pre-infection memory, suggesting cross-reactive memory joined. Proof of SARS-CoV-2 specificity was absent for the second-wave clones that crested on day 37. Clones that contracted clustered mainly in CM and EM if CD4+ and in EMRA if CD8+.

TCRdb itself ran the 5' RACE reads through MiXCR, one entry per CDR3 protein. This table has around 340,000 distinct CDR3 sequences, about 21% appearing once. Germline V CDR1 and CDR2: MNHEY, SVGAGI. The CDR3 length is 16 residues. With V trimmed by 6 bases and J by 0 bases, 8 bases remained unmatched. With respect to this clonotype: Its antigen remains unknown.

This rearrangement joins TRBV6-5 to TRBJ2-4, with 7 bases fitting TRBD1. The sequenced sample was PBMCs or a T cell subset sorted from them (not recorded which). The receptor was isolated from an adult woman who had mild COVID-19 (a few samples of this study predate the infection). Cell type and time point are not known. CDR3 sequence (DNA): TGTGCCAGCAGCCGGGACAGTTCTATAGCCAAAAACATTCAGTACTTC. Its translation: CASSRDSSIAKNIQYF.